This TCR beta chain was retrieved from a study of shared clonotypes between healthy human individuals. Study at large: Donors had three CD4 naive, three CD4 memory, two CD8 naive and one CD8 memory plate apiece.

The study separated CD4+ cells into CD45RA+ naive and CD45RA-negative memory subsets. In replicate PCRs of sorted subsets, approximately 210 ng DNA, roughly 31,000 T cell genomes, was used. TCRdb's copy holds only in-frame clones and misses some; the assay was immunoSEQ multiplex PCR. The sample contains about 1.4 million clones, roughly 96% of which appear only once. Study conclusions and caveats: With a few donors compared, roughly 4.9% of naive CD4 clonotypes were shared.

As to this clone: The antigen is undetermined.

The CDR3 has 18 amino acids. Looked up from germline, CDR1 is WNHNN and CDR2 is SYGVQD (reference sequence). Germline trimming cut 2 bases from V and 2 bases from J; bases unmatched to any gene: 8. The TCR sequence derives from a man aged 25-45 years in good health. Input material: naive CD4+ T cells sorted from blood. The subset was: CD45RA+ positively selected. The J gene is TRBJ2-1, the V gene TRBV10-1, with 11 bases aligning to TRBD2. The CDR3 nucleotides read TGCGCCAGCAGTGAGATAGGGCTAGCGGGAGGTACCTACAATGAGCAGTTCTTC. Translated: CASSEIGLAGGTYNEQFF.